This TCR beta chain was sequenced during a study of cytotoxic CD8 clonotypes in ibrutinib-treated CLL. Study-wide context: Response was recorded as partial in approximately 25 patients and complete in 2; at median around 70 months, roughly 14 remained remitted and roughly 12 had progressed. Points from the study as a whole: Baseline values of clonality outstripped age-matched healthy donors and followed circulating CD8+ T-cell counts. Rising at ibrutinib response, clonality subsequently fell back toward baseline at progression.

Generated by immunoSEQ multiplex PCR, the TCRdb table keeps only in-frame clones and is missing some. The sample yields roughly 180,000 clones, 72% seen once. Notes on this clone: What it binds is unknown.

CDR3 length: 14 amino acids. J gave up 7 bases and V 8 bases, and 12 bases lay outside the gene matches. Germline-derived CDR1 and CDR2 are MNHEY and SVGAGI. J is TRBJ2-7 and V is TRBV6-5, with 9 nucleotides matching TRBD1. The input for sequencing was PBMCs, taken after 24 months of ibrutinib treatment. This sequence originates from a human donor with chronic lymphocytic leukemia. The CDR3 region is CASRHGTGSGEQYF. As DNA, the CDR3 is TGTGCCAGCCGGCACGGGACAGGGAGCGGAGAGCAGTACTTC.